The subject of this entry is one T cell receptor beta chain. Which antigen it targets is not known. Base qualities are missing; no much larger clone stands one base away. The sample originates from a study of lymphopenia after photon versus proton radiotherapy (dated by TCRdb to 2018 to 2020). Describing the broader study: In patients with gastrointestinal tumors who developed high-grade lymphopenia, the study compared the immunological effects of photon radiation therapy with those of proton radiation therapy. The cohort comprised approximately 21 patients with gastrointestinal tumors who received either photon or proton therapy and then developed lymphopenia. The goal of the study was to describe how the two radiation modalities differ in their effects on the immune system. General study outcomes and caveats: Across the cohort, among patients who died, a greater drop in TCR diversity after the nadir was inversely correlated with overall survival time. Proton-treated patients stayed relatively stable during treatment, while photon-treated patients lost naive T cells and TCR diversity and gained effector/memory populations. After the lymphocyte count nadir, oligoclonal expansion, especially of CD8+ Temra cells, was observed in photon-treated repertoires, and the drop in diversity was driven by this expansion. The survival association was assessed only in patients who died, and better survival with proton therapy was presented by the authors as a possibility rather than a demonstrated result.

The CDR3, cysteine through phenylalanine, is 14 amino acids long. Solely the CDR3 DNA is kept, with 42 bases framed from the first base. Via the germline V gene, CDR1 is SGHRS and CDR2 YFSETQ. Between the V and J ends, shortened by 6 bases and 3 bases respectively, the junction contains 14 bases. Library preparation used the immunoSEQ multiplex PCR assay. Deep sequencing of rearranged TCR beta loci, alongside multiparametric flow cytometry, was used to profile T cell repertoires. TCRdb holds this immuneACCESS table with in-frame rearrangements only. Some clones are missing; in checked studies, unresolved V genes explain under half, and the rest has no known cause. Recorded for this sample are over 35,000 clones; just over 85% of them occurred a single time. Clones ranked in the top ten supply 10% of the sample.

The sequence links TRBV5-1 to TRBJ2-3; TRBD2 might be the D gene, on 6 matching bases. This TCR came from a woman in her 70s with pancreatic cancer. Some clones in this sample may be carry-over from other donors' samples. The sequencing used peripheral blood, collected from a patient treated with proton-based radiotherapy. The DNA sequence follows: TGCGCCAGCACCCCAACCGGGGGAACAGATACGCAGTATTTT. Its translation is CASTPTGGTDTQYF.